One sample yielded the 5 T cell receptor beta chains listed below, sequenced in a study of T cell changes during pregnancy in multiple sclerosis. The protocol was immunoSEQ multiplex PCR, while the TCRdb copy is restricted to in-frame clones and leaves out a portion. Among 60,000 to 85,000 clones listed, roughly 94% were seen once. The specimen comprised peripheral blood, sampled in the third trimester of pregnancy. The receptors derive from a female donor with multiple sclerosis, enrolled in a pregnancy study.

This clone appeared a single time. V gene TRBV19 combines with J gene TRBJ1-6, with TRBD1 identical over 10 bases. This CDR3 comprises 15 residues. Per the germline V gene, CDR1 is LNHDA and CDR2 is SQIVND (reference sequence). V lost 6 bases and J lost 8; bases outside the gene matches: 7. The CDR3 nucleotides read TGTGCCAGTAGCCGGGACAGGGGCTGGTATTCACCCCTCCACTTT. Translating it yields CASSRDRGWYSPLHF.

The V gene is TRBV19, the J gene TRBJ1-1; D is unclear. V lost 3 bases and J lost 5, with 13 bases in between. The CDR3 loop spans 14 amino acids. Germline V gene sequence: CDR1 LNHDA, CDR2 SQIVND (reference sequence). The CDR3 sequence is CASSIQAAGTEAFF. The CDR3 DNA reads as TGTGCCAGTAGTATCCAAGCCGCGGGGACTGAAGCTTTCTTT.

The chain employs TRBV10-3 and TRBJ1-5; D is undetermined. Per germline, CDR1 ENHRY and CDR2 SYGVKD. Trimming stripped 0 bases from V and 2 bases from J, with 11 bases between. The CDR3 totals 16 residues. CDR3 amino acids: CAISESGLAGNQPQHF. Here the CDR3 DNA reads TGTGCCATCAGTGAGTCTGGTTTGGCGGGCAATCAGCCCCAGCATTTT.

The gene calls are TRBV5-8 and TRBJ1-1; perhaps TRBD1 as D (5 bases). Trimming cost V 2 bases and J 1 base, with 6 bases left between them. Germline CDR1 SGHTS, CDR2 YDEGEE. CDR3 length: 13 amino acids. The CDR3 nucleotides read TGTGCCAGCAGCTTCGACAGGAACACTGAAGCTTTCTTT. Its translation: CASSFDRNTEAFF.

The chain has TRBV27 and TRBJ1-6, with D unresolved. This CDR3 contains 15 residues. Germline assignment: CDR1 MNHEY and CDR2 SMNVEV (reference sequence). V was shortened by 10 bases and J by 7 bases, with 20 bases between the two germline ends. This chain's CDR3 is CATTPGGDANSPLHF. The CDR3, as DNA: TGTGCCACCACCCCCGGCGGAGACGCAAATTCACCCCTCCACTTT.